This entry describes one TCR beta chain. Its antigen is undetermined. Via 5' RACE with UMI labels, TRB cDNA libraries were prepared. Using the 5' RACE reads, TCRdb records one entry per CDR3 protein without DNA. The sample includes 50,000 to 65,000 distinct CDR3 sequences. These data come from a study of CXCR3-negative and CXCR3-positive naive CD8 T cells. Study-level results: Between one naive subset and the other, surface CD5 was comparable, and TCR strength was inferred from TRB CDR3 properties.

CDR1 and CDR2 from the germline V gene are SGHDN and FVKESK. The CDR3 totals 15 residues. The chain employs TRBV14 and TRBJ1-1; the TCRdb D gene call, TRBD1, has no DNA to confirm it. Sequencing was done on a sample of memory CD8+ T cells from blood. The clonotype originates from a human donor in good health. Some clones in this sample may be carry-over from other donors' samples. The CDR3 sequence is CASSQFSNPGTEAFF.